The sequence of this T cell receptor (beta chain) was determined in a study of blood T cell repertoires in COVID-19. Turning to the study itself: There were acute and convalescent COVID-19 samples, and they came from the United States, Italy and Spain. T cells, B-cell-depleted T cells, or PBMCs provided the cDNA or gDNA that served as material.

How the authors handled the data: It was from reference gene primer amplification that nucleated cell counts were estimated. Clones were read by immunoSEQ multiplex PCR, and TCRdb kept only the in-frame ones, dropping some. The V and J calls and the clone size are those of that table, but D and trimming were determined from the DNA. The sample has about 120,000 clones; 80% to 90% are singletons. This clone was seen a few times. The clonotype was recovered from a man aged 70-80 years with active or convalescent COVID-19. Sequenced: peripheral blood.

This CDR3 is CATGGKGGQPQHF. CDR3 coding DNA: TGTGCCACCGGAGGAAAGGGAGGTCAGCCCCAGCATTTT. The chain combines TRBV19 with TRBJ1-5, with D uncertain. This CDR3 spans 13 amino acids. Germline lookup yields CDR1 LNHDA and CDR2 SQIVND (reference sequence). Trimming pared 10 bases from V and 6 bases from J, leaving 16 bases between.